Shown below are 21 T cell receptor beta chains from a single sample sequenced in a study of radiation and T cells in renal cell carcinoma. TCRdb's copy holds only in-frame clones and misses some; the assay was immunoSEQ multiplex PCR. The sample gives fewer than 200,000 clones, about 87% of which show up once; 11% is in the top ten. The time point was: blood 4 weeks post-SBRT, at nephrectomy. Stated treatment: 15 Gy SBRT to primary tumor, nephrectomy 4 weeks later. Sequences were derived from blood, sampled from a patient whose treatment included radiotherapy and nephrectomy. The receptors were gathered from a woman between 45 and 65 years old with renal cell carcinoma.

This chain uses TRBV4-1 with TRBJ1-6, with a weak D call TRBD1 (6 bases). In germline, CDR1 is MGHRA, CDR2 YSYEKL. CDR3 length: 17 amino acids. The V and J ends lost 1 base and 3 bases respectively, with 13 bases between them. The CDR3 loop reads CASSQVDTGIYNSPLHF. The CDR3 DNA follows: TGCGCCAGCAGCCAAGTTGATACAGGGATCTATAATTCACCCCTCCACTTT.

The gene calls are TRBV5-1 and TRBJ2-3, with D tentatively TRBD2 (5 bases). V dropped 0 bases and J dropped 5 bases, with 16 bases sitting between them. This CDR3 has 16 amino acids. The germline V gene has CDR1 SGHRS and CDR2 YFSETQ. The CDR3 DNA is TGCGCCAGCAGCTTGGAGGGCAGAGGAGGTGTAGATACGCAGTATTTT. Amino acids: CASSLEGRGGVDTQYF.

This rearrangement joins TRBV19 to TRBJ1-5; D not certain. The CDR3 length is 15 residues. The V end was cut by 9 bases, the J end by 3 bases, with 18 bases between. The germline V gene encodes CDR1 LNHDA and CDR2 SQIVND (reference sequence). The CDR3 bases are TGTGCCAGCTCCCTGCAGGAGAACTTCAATCAGCCCCAGCATTTT. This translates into CASSLQENFNQPQHF. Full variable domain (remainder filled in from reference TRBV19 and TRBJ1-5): DGGITQSPKYLFRKEGQNVTLSCEQNLNHDAMYWYRQDPGQGLRLIYYSQIVNDFQKGDIAEGYSVSREKKESFPLTVTSAQKNPTAFYLCASSLQENFNQPQHFGDGTRLSIL.

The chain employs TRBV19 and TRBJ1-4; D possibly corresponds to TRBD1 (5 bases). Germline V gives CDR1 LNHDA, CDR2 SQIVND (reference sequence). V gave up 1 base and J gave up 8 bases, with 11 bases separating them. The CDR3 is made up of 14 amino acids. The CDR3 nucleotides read TGTGCCAGTAGTATAGGGTCCGGGGGAGAAAAACTGTTTTTT. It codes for CASSIGSGGEKLFF.

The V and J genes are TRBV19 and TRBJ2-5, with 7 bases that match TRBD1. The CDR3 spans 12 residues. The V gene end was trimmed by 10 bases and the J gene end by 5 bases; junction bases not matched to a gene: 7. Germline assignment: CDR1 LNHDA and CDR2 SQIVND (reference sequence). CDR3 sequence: CATRQGRETQYF. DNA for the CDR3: TGTGCCACCAGACAGGGTCGGGAGACCCAGTACTTC.

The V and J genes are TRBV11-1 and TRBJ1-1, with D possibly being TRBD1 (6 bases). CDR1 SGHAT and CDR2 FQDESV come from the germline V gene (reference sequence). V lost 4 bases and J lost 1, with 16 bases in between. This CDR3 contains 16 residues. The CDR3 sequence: CASSSTGLGRNTEAFF. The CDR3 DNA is TGTGCCAGCAGCTCAACAGGGCTTGGGAGGAACACTGAAGCTTTCTTT.

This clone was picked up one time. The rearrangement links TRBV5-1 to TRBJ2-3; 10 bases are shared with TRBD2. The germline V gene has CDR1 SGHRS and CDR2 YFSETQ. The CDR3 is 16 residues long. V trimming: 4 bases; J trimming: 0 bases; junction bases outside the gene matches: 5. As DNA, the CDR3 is TGCGCCAGCAGCACTTCTAGCGGGGGAAGCACAGATACGCAGTATTTT. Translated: CASSTSSGGSTDTQYF.

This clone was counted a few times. CDR3 DNA sequence: TGTGCCAGCAGCTCACTGCGGACAGGGGACGAGCAGTACTTC. As protein: CASSSLRTGDEQYF. J is TRBJ2-7 and V is TRBV5-5, with 9 bases aligning to TRBD1. This CDR3 region has 14 residues. V shed 3 bases and J 5 bases; nucleotides not matched to a gene: 6. The germline CDR1 and CDR2 sequences are SGHKS and YYEKEE (reference sequence).

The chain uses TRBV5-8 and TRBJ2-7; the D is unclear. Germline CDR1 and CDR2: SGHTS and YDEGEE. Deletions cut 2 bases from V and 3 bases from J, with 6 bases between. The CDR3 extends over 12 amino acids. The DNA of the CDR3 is TGTGCCAGCAGCTTAGCCTTCTACGAGCAGTACTTC. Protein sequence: CASSLAFYEQYF. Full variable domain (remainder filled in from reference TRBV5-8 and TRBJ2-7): EAGVTQSPTHLIKTRGQQATLRCSPISGHTSVYWYQQALGLGLQFLLWYDEGEERNRGNFPPRFSGRQFPNYSSELNVNALELEDSALYLCASSLAFYEQYFGPGTRLTVT.

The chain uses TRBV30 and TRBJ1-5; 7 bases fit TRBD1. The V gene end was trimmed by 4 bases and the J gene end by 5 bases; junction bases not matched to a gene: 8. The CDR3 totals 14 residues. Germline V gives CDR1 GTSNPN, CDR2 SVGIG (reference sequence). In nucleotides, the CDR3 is TGTGCCTGGAATGGGGGACAGCTTTATCAGCCCCAGCATTTT. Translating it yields CAWNGGQLYQPQHF. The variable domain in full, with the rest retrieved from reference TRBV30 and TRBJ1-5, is SQTIHQWPATLVQPVGSPLSLECTVEGTSNPNLYWYRQAAGRGLQLLFYSVGIGQISSEVPQNLSASRPQDRQFILSSKKLLLSDSGFYLCAWNGGQLYQPQHFGDGTRLSIL.

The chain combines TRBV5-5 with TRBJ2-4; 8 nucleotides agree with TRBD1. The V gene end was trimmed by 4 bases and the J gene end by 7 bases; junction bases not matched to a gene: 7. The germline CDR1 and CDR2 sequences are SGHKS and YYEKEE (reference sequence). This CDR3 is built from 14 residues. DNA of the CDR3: TGTGCCAGCAGCCCCCGGGACAGGTCGAACATTCAGTACTTC. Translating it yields CASSPRDRSNIQYF.

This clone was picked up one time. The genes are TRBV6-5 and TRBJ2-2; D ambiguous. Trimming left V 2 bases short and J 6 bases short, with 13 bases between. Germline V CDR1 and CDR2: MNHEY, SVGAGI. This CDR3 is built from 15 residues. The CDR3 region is CASSYAPSRSGELFF. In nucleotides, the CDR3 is TGTGCCAGCAGTTACGCCCCCAGTCGCTCCGGGGAGCTGTTTTTT.

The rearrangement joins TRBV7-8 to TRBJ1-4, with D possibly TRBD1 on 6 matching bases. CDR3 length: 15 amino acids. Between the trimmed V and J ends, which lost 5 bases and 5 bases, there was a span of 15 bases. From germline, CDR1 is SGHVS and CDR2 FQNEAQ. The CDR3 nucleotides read TGTGCCAGCAGCCACCACAGGGAAACCAATGAAAAACTGTTTTTT. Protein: CASSHHRETNEKLFF.

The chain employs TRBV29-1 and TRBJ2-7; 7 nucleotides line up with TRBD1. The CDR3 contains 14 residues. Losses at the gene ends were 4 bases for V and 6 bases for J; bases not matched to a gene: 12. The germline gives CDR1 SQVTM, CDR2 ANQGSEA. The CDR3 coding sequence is TGCAGCGTTGTAGCCGACAGGGTATTTGGCGAGCAGTACTTC. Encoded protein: CSVVADRVFGEQYF.

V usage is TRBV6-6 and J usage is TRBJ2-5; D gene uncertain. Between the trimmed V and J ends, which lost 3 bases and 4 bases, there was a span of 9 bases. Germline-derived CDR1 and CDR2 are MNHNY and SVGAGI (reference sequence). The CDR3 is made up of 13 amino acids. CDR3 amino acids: CASSYVVRETQYF. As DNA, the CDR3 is TGTGCCAGCAGTTATGTGGTCCGAGAGACCCAGTACTTC.

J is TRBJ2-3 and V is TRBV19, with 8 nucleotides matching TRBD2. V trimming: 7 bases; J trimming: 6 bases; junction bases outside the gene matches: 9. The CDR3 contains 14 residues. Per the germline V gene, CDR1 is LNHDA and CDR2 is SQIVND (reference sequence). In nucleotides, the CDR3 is TGTGCCAGTAACCCGACGGGACTAGAGGATACGCAGTATTTT. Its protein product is CASNPTGLEDTQYF.

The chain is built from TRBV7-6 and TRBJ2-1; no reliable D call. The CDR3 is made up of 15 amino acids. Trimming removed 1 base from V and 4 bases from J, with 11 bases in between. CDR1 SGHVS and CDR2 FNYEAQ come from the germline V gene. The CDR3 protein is CASSLVAATYNEQFF. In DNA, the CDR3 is TGTGCCAGCAGCTTAGTTGCTGCGACTTACAATGAGCAGTTCTTC.

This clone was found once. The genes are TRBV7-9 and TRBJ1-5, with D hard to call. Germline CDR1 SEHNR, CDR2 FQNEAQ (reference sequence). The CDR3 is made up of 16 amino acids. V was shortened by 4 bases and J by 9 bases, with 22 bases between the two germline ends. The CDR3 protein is CASSSTEDWVKMPQHF. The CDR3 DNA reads TGTGCCAGCAGCTCGACCGAAGATTGGGTTAAAATGCCCCAGCATTTT.

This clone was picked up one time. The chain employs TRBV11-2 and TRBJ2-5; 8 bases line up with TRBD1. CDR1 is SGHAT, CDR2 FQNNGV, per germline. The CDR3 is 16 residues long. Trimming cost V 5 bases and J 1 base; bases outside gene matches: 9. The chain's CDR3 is CASSPTTGVRQETQYF. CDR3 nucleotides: TGTGCCAGCAGCCCTACGACAGGGGTGCGCCAAGAGACCCAGTACTTC.

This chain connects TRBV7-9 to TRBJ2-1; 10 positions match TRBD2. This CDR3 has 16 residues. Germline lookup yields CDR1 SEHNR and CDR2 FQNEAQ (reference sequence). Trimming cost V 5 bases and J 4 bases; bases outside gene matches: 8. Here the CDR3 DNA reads TGTGCCAGCAGCCCCATTGGGACTAGCGAATACAATGAGCAGTTCTTC. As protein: CASSPIGTSEYNEQFF.

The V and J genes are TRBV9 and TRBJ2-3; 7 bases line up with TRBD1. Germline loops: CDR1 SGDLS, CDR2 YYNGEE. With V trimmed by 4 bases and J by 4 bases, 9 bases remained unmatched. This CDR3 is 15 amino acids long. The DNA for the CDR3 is TGTGCCAGCAGCAGGGCAGGGGGTACCGCAGATACGCAGTATTTT. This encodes CASSRAGGTADTQYF.